The 13 T cell receptor beta chains below come from one sample, sequenced in a study of blood T cell repertoires in COVID-19. Here immunoSEQ multiplex PCR was the method, and the copy in TCRdb shows in-frame clones only, minus some. There are some 370,000 clones in the sample; about 90% occur only once, and approximately 6.2% lies in the top ten. Sample: peripheral blood. The receptors shown here come from a man aged 18 to 35 with active or convalescent COVID-19.

The sample holds one count of this clone. J is TRBJ1-1 and V is TRBV5-1, with 10 bases identical to TRBD1. This CDR3 has 15 residues. CDR1 is SGHRS, CDR2 YFSETQ, per germline. V lost 0 bases to trimming and J lost 4 bases; unmatched junction nucleotides: 3. The chain's CDR3 is CASSLVRTGGTEAFF. The CDR3 bases are TGCGCCAGCAGCTTGGTTCGGACAGGGGGCACTGAAGCTTTCTTT. Using reference TRBV5-1 and TRBJ1-1 for the parts outside the CDR3, the full variable domain is KAGVTQTPRYLIKTRGQQVTLSCSPISGHRSVSWYQQTPGQGLQFLFEYFSETQRNKGNFPGRFSGRQFSNSRSEMNVSTLELGDSALYLCASSLVRTGGTEAFFGQGTRLTVV.

The chain has TRBV30 and TRBJ1-4, with 9 positions matching TRBD1. V was pared by 1 base and J by 2 bases, with 2 bases of the junction left unmatched. The germline CDR1 and CDR2 sequences are GTSNPN and SVGIG (reference sequence). The CDR3 runs 15 residues. This CDR3 reads CAWSATGGTNEKLFF. CDR3 bases: TGTGCCTGGAGTGCGACAGGGGGGACTAATGAAAAACTGTTTTTT.

This clone was observed once. The chain combines TRBV15 with TRBJ1-5; D remains ambiguous. V gave up 0 bases and J gave up 8 bases, with 20 bases separating them. Germline V gene sequence: CDR1 LNHNV, CDR2 YYDKDF (reference sequence). CDR3 length: 17 residues. In DNA form, the CDR3 reads TGTGCCACCAGCAGAGATGGTGGAGGTGGGCCATTCGAGCCCCAGCATTTT. The encoded protein is CATSRDGGGGPFEPQHF.

V usage is TRBV9 and J usage is TRBJ2-2; TRBD2 matches 11 bases. This CDR3 has 16 residues. Germline V gene lookup returns CDR1 SGDLS and CDR2 YYNGEE. With 0 bases clipped from V and 7 bases from J, the junction kept 5 bases outside the gene matches. The CDR3 sequence: CASSVGSGRAGGELFF. CDR3 nucleotide sequence: TGTGCCAGCAGCGTAGGTAGCGGGAGGGCCGGCGGGGAGCTGTTTTTT.

The V call is TRBV19, the J call TRBJ1-1, with D hard to call. The length of the CDR3 is 16 residues. CDR1 and CDR2 from the germline V gene are LNHDA and SQIVND (reference sequence). V was pared by 7 bases and J by 0 bases, with 18 bases between. The CDR3 bases are TGTGCCAGTACCAAGTCGAGGGATCGAATGAACACTGAAGCTTTCTTT. Protein product: CASTKSRDRMNTEAFF.

This CDR3 reads CASSLGGLATQETQYF. Here the CDR3 DNA reads TGTGCCAGCAGCTTAGGAGGACTAGCGACCCAAGAGACCCAGTACTTC. This sequence joins TRBV11-2 and TRBJ2-5; 9 bases line up with TRBD2. Germline CDR1 and CDR2: SGHAT and FQNNGV. Losses at the gene ends were 1 base for V and 1 base for J; bases not matched to a gene: 4. The CDR3 contains 16 residues.

This chain links TRBV7-6 with TRBJ2-3; TRBD1 agrees at 8 bases. The CDR3 length is 17 residues. The junction had 10 bases not matched to a gene; V was cut back by 5 bases and J by 0 bases. CDR1 and CDR2 from the germline V gene are SGHVS and FNYEAQ. The CDR3 sequence: CASSPIPRTGSTDTQYF. DNA for the CDR3: TGTGCCAGCAGCCCTATCCCCAGGACAGGGAGCACAGATACGCAGTATTTT.

The genes are TRBV6-5 and TRBJ2-1; 9 bases are a match to TRBD2. Germline V gene lookup returns CDR1 MNHEY and CDR2 SVGAGI. With 2 bases clipped from V and 8 bases from J, the junction kept 4 bases outside the gene matches. The CDR3 sequence is 14 residues long. The CDR3 loop is CASSYAGGLDEQFF. CDR3 nucleotide sequence: TGTGCCAGCAGTTACGCGGGGGGGCTGGATGAGCAGTTCTTC.

The V gene is TRBV7-2, the J gene TRBJ1-4; 12 nucleotides match TRBD1. CDR3 length: 14 amino acids. CDR1 is SGHTA and CDR2 is FQGNSA in the germline V gene. The V and J ends lost 5 bases and 7 bases, in that order; junction bases with no gene match: 2. CDR3 bases: TGTGCCAGCAGCCCGGGACAGGGGGCTGAAAAACTGTTTTTT. Its translation: CASSPGQGAEKLFF.

V is TRBV6-4 and J is TRBJ2-3, with D maybe TRBD2 (7 bases). Germline CDR1 reads MRHNA; CDR2 reads SNTAGT. The length of the CDR3 is 15 residues. The V and J ends lost 2 bases and 3 bases respectively, with 12 bases between them. In DNA, the CDR3 is TGTGCCAGCAGTGACGTACAGGGAGGGACAGATACGCAGTATTTT. It is translated as CASSDVQGGTDTQYF.

The chain couples TRBV9 to TRBJ2-3; 13 bases fit TRBD2. This CDR3 comprises 18 residues. Trimming cost V 5 bases and J 4 bases; bases outside gene matches: 13. Germline V lookup: CDR1 SGDLS, CDR2 YYNGEE. CDR3 residues: CASRPGTSGDFPADTQYF. The CDR3 nucleotides are TGTGCCAGCAGACCTGGGACTAGCGGGGACTTCCCCGCAGATACGCAGTATTTT.

The table lists this clone with a few counts. The chain links TRBV30 to TRBJ1-2; D unclear. The CDR3 is 13 amino acids. Germline assignment: CDR1 GTSNPN and CDR2 SVGIG (reference sequence). Trimming cost V 4 bases and J 4 bases, with 13 bases left between them. CDR3 bases: TGTGCCTGGATCCCCCACAGCCGCTATGGCTACACCTTC. This gives the protein CAWIPHSRYGYTF.

V usage is TRBV6-6 and J usage is TRBJ1-1; tentatively, D is TRBD1 (6 bases). Germline CDR1 is MNHNY and CDR2 is SVGAGI (reference sequence). The CDR3 is 14 residues long. V gave up 7 bases and J gave up 4 bases, with 16 bases separating them. Here the CDR3 reads CASTANSGATEAFF. DNA for the CDR3: TGTGCCAGCACCGCGAACTCAGGGGCCACTGAAGCTTTCTTT.